This paragraph covers one TCR beta chain sequence. TCRdb keeps only in-frame clones here, not all; method: immunoSEQ multiplex PCR. The sample contains more than 40,000 clones, approximately 84% of which appear only once. The CDR3 runs to 14 residues. CDR1 is LNHNV and CDR2 is YYDKDF in the germline V gene (reference sequence). The ends were cut back, 0 bases at V and 5 bases at J, with 10 bases in the middle. The data stem from a study of blood T cell repertoires in COVID-19. Study-wide context: The study drew acute and convalescent COVID-19 samples from the United States, Italy and Spain. In each case, the material was cDNA or gDNA derived from T cells, B-cell-depleted T cells, or PBMCs.

The genes are TRBV15 and TRBJ2-5; D is perhaps TRBD2 (6 bases). Sequenced: peripheral blood. The origin of this receptor is a man aged 50 to 60 with active COVID-19. CDR3 residues: CATSRDRGRETQYF. The CDR3 nucleotides are TGTGCCACCAGCAGAGACCGGGGGAGGGAGACCCAGTACTTC.